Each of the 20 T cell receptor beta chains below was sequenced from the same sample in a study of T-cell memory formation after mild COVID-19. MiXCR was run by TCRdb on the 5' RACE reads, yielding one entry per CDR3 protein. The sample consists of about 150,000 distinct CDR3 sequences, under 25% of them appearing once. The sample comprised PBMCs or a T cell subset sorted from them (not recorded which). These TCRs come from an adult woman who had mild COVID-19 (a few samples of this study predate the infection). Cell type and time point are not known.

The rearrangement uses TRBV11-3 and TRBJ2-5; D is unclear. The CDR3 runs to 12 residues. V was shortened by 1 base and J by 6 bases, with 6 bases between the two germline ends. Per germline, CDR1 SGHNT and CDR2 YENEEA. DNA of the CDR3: TGTGCCAGCAGCTTAGGATCGAAGACCCAGTACTTC. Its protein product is CASSLGSKTQYF.

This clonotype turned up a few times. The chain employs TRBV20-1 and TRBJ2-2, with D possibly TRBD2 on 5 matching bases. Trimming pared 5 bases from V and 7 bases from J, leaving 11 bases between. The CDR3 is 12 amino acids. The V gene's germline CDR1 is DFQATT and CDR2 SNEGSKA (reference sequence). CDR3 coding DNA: TGCAGTGCTCGGGATCTAGACGGGGAGCTGTTTTTT. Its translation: CSARDLDGELFF.

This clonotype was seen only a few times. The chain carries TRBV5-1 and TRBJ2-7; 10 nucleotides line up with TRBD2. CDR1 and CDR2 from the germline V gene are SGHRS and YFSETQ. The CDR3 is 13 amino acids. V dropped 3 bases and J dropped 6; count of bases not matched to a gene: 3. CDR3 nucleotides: TGCGCCAGCAGCTCGGGACTAGCGTTCGAGCAGTACTTC. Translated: CASSSGLAFEQYF.

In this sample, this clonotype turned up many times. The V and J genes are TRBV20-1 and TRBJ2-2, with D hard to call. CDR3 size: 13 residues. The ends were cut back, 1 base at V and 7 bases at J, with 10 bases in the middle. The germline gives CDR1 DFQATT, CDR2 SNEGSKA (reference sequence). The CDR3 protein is CSARVTVSGELFF. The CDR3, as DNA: TGCAGTGCTAGAGTTACGGTCAGCGGGGAGCTGTTTTTT.

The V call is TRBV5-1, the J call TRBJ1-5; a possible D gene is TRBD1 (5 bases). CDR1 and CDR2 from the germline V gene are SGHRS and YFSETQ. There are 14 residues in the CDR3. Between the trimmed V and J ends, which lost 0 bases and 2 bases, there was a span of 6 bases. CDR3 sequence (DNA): TGCGCCAGCAGCTTGGGGGACGGCAATCAGCCCCAGCATTTT. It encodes CASSLGDGNQPQHF.

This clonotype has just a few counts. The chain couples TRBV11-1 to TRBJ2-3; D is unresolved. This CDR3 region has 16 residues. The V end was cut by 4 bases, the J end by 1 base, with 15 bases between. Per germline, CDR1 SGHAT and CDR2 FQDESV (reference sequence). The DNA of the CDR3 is TGTGCCAGCAGCTCCAATAGCCCGTATGGCACAGATACGCAGTATTTT. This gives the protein CASSSNSPYGTDTQYF.

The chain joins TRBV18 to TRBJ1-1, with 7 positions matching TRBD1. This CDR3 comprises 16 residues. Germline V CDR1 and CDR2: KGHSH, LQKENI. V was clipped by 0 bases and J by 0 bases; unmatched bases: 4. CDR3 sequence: CASSPPHGTVNTEAFF. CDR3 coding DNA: TGTGCCAGCTCACCACCCCACGGGACAGTGAACACTGAAGCTTTCTTT.

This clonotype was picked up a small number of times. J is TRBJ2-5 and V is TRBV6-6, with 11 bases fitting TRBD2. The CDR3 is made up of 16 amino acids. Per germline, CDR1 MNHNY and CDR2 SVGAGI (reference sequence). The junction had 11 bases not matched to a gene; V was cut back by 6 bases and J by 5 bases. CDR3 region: CASSFMLAGGPETQYF. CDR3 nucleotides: TGTGCCAGCAGCTTTATGTTAGCGGGAGGGCCGGAGACCCAGTACTTC.

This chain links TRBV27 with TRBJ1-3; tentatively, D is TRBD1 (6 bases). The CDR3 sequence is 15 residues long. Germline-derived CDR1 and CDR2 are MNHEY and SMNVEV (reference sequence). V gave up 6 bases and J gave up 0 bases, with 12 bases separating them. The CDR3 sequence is CASRPDRISGNTIYF. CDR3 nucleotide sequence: TGTGCCAGCAGACCTGACAGGATCTCTGGAAACACCATATATTTT.

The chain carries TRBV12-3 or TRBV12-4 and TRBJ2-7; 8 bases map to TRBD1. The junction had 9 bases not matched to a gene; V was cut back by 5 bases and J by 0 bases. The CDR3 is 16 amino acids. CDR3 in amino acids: CASSAQGQVSSYEQYF. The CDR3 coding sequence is TGTGCCAGCAGTGCCCAGGGACAGGTCAGCTCCTACGAGCAGTACTTC.

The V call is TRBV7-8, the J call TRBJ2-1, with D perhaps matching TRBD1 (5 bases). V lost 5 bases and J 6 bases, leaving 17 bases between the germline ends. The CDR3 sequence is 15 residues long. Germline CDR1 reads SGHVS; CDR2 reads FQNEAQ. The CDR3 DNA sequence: TGTGCCAGCAGCCCACAACCTAGACAGTTCAATGAGCAGTTCTTC. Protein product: CASSPQPRQFNEQFF.

For the CDR3, the DNA is TGTGCCAGCTCACTTGGACAGGGTGGATGGGGCACTGAAGCTTTCTTT. Protein product: CASSLGQGGWGTEAFF. V usage is TRBV18 and J usage is TRBJ1-1; 8 bases line up with TRBD1. The CDR3 loop spans 16 amino acids. Germline V gives CDR1 KGHSH, CDR2 LQKENI. Trimming removed 4 bases from V and 4 bases from J; junction bases left unmatched: 11.

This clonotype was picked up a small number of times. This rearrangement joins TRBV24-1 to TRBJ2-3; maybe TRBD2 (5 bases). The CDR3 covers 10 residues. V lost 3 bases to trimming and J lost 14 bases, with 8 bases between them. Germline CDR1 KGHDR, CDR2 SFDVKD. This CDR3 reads CATSDRGLYF. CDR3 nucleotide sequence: TGTGCCACCAGTGATCGGGGTCTGTATTTT.

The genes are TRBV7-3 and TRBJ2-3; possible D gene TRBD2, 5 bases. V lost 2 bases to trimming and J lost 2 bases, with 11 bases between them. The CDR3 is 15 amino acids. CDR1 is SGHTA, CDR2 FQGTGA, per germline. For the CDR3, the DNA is TGTGCCAGCAGCTTATTTCCGCGGGCCACAGATACGCAGTATTTT. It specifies CASSLFPRATDTQYF.

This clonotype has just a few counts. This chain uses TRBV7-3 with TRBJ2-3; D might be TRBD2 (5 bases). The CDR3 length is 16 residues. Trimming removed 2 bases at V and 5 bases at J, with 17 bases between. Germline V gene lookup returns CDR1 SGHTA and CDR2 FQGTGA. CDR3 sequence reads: CASSLRPGLEGDTQYF. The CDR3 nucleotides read TGTGCCAGCAGCTTACGGCCCGGGCTCGAGGGAGATACGCAGTATTTT.

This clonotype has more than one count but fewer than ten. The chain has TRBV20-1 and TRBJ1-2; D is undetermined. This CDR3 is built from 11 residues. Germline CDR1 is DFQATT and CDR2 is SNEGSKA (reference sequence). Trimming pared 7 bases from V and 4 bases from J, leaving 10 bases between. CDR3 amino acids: CSVLPLYGYTF. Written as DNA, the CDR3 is TGCAGTGTCCTCCCCCTCTATGGCTACACCTTC.

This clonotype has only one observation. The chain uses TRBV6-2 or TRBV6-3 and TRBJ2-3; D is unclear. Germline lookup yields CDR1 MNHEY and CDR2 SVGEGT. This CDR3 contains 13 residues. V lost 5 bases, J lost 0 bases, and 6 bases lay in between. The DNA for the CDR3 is TGTGCCAGCAGTGACCAGAGCACAGATACGCAGTATTTT. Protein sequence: CASSDQSTDTQYF.

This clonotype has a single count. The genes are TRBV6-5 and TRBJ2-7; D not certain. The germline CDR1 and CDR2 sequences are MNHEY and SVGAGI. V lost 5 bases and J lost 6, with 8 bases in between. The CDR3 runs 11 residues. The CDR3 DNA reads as TGTGCCAGCAGTCACCGGACCGAGCAGTACTTC. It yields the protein CASSHRTEQYF.

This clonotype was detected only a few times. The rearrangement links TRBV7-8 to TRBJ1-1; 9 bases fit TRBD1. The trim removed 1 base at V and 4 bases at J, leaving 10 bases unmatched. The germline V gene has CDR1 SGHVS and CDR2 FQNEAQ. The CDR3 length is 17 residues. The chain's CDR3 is CASSLDQYGTGSTEAFF. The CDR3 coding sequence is TGTGCCAGCAGCTTAGACCAATATGGGACAGGGAGCACTGAAGCTTTCTTT.

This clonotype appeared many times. CDR3: CASSFAGGVTGELFF. DNA of the CDR3: TGTGCCAGCAGCTTCGCGGGAGGGGTCACCGGGGAGCTGTTTTTT. This sequence joins TRBV7-2 and TRBJ2-2, with TRBD2 matching 9 bases. Trimming removed 3 bases from V and 4 bases from J; junction bases left unmatched: 3. The CDR3 consists of 15 residues. Germline-derived CDR1 and CDR2 are SGHTA and FQGNSA.